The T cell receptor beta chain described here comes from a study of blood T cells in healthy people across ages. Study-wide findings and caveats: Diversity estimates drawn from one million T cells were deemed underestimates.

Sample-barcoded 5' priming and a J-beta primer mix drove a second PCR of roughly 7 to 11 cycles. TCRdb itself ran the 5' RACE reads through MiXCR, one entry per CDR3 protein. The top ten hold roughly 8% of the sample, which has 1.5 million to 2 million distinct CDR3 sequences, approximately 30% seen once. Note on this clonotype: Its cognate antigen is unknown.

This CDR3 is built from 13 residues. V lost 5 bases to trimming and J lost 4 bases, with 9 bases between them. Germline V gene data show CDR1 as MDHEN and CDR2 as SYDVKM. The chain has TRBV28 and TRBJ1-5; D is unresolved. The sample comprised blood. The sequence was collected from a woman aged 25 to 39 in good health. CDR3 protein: CASSHDINQPQHF. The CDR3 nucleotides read TGTGCCAGCAGTCACGACATAAATCAGCCCCAGCATTTT.